These 27 T cell receptor beta chains originate from one sample sequenced in a study of T cell responses to AZD1222 COVID-19 vaccine. The data were produced by immunoSEQ multiplex PCR, yet TCRdb's version contains in-frame clones alone and is incomplete. This sample carries 100,000 to 150,000 clones, approximately 90% of them seen once, and the ten largest clones take less than 9%. The sample in question was peripheral blood, obtained on day 0 of AZD1222 vaccination. The receptors stem from an adult in good health.

This clone was observed many times. The J gene is TRBJ2-1, the V gene TRBV6-5; weak D call: TRBD2 (7 bases). Looked up from germline, CDR1 is MNHEY and CDR2 is SVGAGI. The CDR3 runs to 15 residues. Trimming removed 10 bases at V and 9 bases at J, with 25 bases between. The CDR3 is CATPRGGISLGEQFF. The CDR3 coding sequence is TGTGCCACCCCAAGGGGGGGGATCAGCTTAGGTGAGCAGTTCTTC.

V gene TRBV28 combines with J gene TRBJ1-2; 10 nucleotides agree with TRBD1. V trimming: 6 bases; J trimming: 7 bases; junction bases outside the gene matches: 8. The CDR3 is 14 residues long. Germline assignment: CDR1 MDHEN and CDR2 SYDVKM. CDR3 loop: CASSRDRGSSGYTF. The CDR3 nucleotides are TGTGCCAGCAGCCGGGACAGGGGATCTAGTGGCTACACCTTC.

The chain uses TRBV5-1 and TRBJ1-2; D remains ambiguous. Trimming removed 0 bases from V and 4 bases from J, with 10 bases in between. CDR1 and CDR2 (germline): SGHRS, YFSETQ. The CDR3 covers 14 residues. The CDR3 here is CASSLGQFPYGYTF. CDR3 in DNA: TGCGCCAGCAGCTTGGGCCAGTTTCCCTATGGCTACACCTTC.

The chain carries TRBV7-9 and TRBJ1-1; tentative D call: TRBD1 (6 bases). The CDR3 has 11 residues. V was shortened by 8 bases and J by 6 bases, with 10 bases between the two germline ends. Germline CDR1 and CDR2: SEHNR and FQNEAQ (reference sequence). In DNA form, the CDR3 reads TGTGCCAGCCTAACAGGGTCTGAAGCTTTCTTT. Protein product: CASLTGSEAFF. The variable domain in full, with the rest retrieved from reference TRBV7-9 and TRBJ1-1, is DTGVSQNPRHKITKRGQNVTFRCDPISEHNRLYWYRQTLGQGPEFLTYFQNEAQLEKSRLLSDRFSAERPKGSFSTLEIQRTEQGDSAMYLCASLTGSEAFFGQGTRLTVV.

The chain uses TRBV29-1 and TRBJ2-5, with 7 bases identical to TRBD1. CDR1 and CDR2 (germline): SQVTM, ANQGSEA. CDR3 length equals 13 residues. Unmatched junction bases numbered 5, after V lost 6 bases and J lost 1 base. CDR3 in DNA: TGCAGCGTGGAACAGGGGTCCCAAGAGACCCAGTACTTC. Protein product: CSVEQGSQETQYF. Looking up the rest from reference TRBV29-1 and TRBJ2-5 gives the full variable domain: SAVISQKPSRDICQRGTSLTIQCQVDSQVTMMFWYRQQPGQSLTLIATANQGSEATYESGFVIDKFPISRPNLTFSTLTVSNMSPEDSSIYLCSVEQGSQETQYFGPGTRLLVL.

The CDR3, as DNA: TGTGCCAGCAGTTTCTCGGGACAGGGCTTGAACACTGAAGCTTTCTTT. It encodes CASSFSGQGLNTEAFF. V gene TRBV6-5 combines with J gene TRBJ1-1, with 9 nucleotides matching TRBD1. This CDR3 has 16 amino acids. With 4 bases clipped from V and 0 bases from J, the junction kept 6 bases outside the gene matches. In germline, CDR1 is MNHEY, CDR2 SVGAGI.

V gene TRBV6-6 combines with J gene TRBJ2-5; TRBD2 is a possible D gene (5 bases). The CDR3 sequence is 16 residues long. The V end was cut by 6 bases, the J end by 6 bases, with 23 bases between. CDR1 is MNHNY, CDR2 SVGAGI, per germline (reference sequence). The CDR3 reads CASSNQGRGTRKTQYF. The CDR3 DNA is TGTGCCAGCAGCAACCAAGGTCGGGGTACGAGAAAGACCCAGTACTTC.

This clone was detected a few times. The rearrangement links TRBV5-5 to TRBJ1-4, with D uncertain. CDR1 and CDR2 from the germline V gene are SGHKS and YYEKEE (reference sequence). The CDR3 runs 14 residues. The V end lost 2 bases, the J end lost 6 bases, and 11 bases lay between the germline ends. CDR3 in DNA: TGTGCCAGCAGCTTTTGGCGCTGGGATGAAAAACTGTTTTTT. As protein: CASSFWRWDEKLFF.

V gene TRBV7-2 combines with J gene TRBJ1-6, with D possibly matching TRBD1 (5 bases). The CDR3 has 15 amino acids. Germline CDR1 and CDR2: SGHTA and FQGNSA. V dropped 2 bases and J dropped 9 bases, with 14 bases sitting between them. DNA of the CDR3: TGTGCCAGCAGCTTATATCAGGGTCTAAGTTCACCCCTCCACTTT. It codes for CASSLYQGLSSPLHF.

J is TRBJ1-2 and V is TRBV4-1; D unresolved. Deletions cut 4 bases from V and 12 bases from J, with 6 bases between. CDR1 and CDR2 (germline): MGHRA, YSYEKL. The CDR3 sequence is 9 residues long. This chain's CDR3 is CASSPPDTF. The CDR3 DNA reads TGCGCCAGCAGCCCCCCTGACACCTTC.

This clone was seen a few times. The V and J genes are TRBV5-6 and TRBJ1-4, with no clear D. Germline V lookup: CDR1 SGHDT, CDR2 YYEEEE. This CDR3 is built from 17 residues. V was trimmed by 3 bases and J by 3 bases, leaving 18 bases between them. The CDR3 protein is CASSSRPPTVANEKLFF. In DNA form, the CDR3 reads TGTGCCAGCAGCTCTCGGCCCCCTACCGTGGCTAATGAAAAACTGTTTTTT.

V usage is TRBV12-3 or TRBV12-4 and J usage is TRBJ1-2, with D possibly matching TRBD1 (5 bases). V lost 8 bases and J 6 bases, leaving 13 bases between the germline ends. This CDR3 is built from 12 residues. The CDR3 region has the DNA TGTGCCAGCGGACATAACCCGGATGGCTACACCTTC. It yields the protein CASGHNPDGYTF.

This clone has just a few counts. The V call is TRBV6-5, the J call TRBJ1-5; 9 bases match TRBD1. CDR3 size: 15 residues. Germline values: CDR1 MNHEY, CDR2 SVGAGI. V lost 6 bases and J lost 3; bases outside the gene matches: 6. The CDR3 sequence is CASSPKQGANQPQHF. In nucleotides, the CDR3 is TGTGCCAGCAGCCCGAAACAGGGGGCCAATCAGCCCCAGCATTTT.

The chain joins TRBV2 to TRBJ1-5, with TRBD1 identical over 7 bases. CDR3 length equals 14 residues. Trimming at V came to 7 bases and at J to 3 bases, leaving 6 bases not matched to a gene. Germline V lookup: CDR1 SNHLY, CDR2 FYNNEI. As DNA, the CDR3 is TGTGCCAGCAAGAAGGACAGGAACAATCAGCCCCAGCATTTT. Its translation: CASKKDRNNQPQHF.

This rearrangement joins TRBV29-1 to TRBJ1-2; 10 nucleotides align to TRBD1. Per germline, CDR1 SQVTM and CDR2 ANQGSEA. Germline trimming cut 7 bases from V and 1 base from J; bases unmatched to any gene: 3. The CDR3 contains 13 residues. Here the CDR3 reads CSAGTGVNYGYTF. In nucleotides, the CDR3 is TGCAGCGCTGGGACAGGGGTTAACTATGGCTACACCTTC.

The gene calls are TRBV19 and TRBJ1-1; D is unclear. V lost 6 bases and J 1 base, leaving 12 bases between the germline ends. CDR3 length: 14 residues. Germline V gene data show CDR1 as LNHDA and CDR2 as SQIVND (reference sequence). The CDR3 DNA sequence: TGTGCCAGTAGGTGGAGGGCTGAGAACACTGAAGCTTTCTTT. Its translation is CASRWRAENTEAFF.

The chain uses TRBV7-2 and TRBJ2-2; 8 bases align to TRBD2. J was trimmed by 6 bases and V by 5 bases; bases with no gene match: 14. This CDR3 has 17 residues. Per germline, CDR1 SGHTA and CDR2 FQGNSA. The CDR3 DNA follows: TGTGCCAGCAGCCAAGGACTAGCCGAATCAATCCCCGGGGAGCTGTTTTTT. Translating gives CASSQGLAESIPGELFF. Drawing the rest from reference TRBV7-2 and TRBJ2-2, the complete variable domain is GAGVSQSPSNKVTEKGKDVELRCDPISGHTALYWYRQSLGQGLEFLIYFQGNSAPDKSGLPSDRFSAERTGGSVSTLTIQRTQQEDSAVYLCASSQGLAESIPGELFFGEGSRLTVL.

The rearrangement joins TRBV6-1 to TRBJ2-7; maybe TRBD1 (5 bases). Between the trimmed V and J ends, which lost 3 bases and 3 bases, there was a span of 6 bases. Germline values: CDR1 MNHNS, CDR2 SASEGT. The CDR3 is 12 amino acids. The DNA for the CDR3 is TGTGCCAGCAGTGATCAGGGCTACGAGCAGTACTTC. Encoded protein: CASSDQGYEQYF.

The chain uses TRBV4-3 and TRBJ2-3; a possible D gene is TRBD2 (6 bases). From germline, CDR1 is LGHNA and CDR2 YSLEER. This CDR3 region has 16 residues. V was shortened by 0 bases and J by 0 bases, with 10 bases between the two germline ends. CDR3 sequence: CASSQEGRGSTDTQYF. Here the CDR3 DNA reads TGCGCCAGCAGCCAAGAGGGACGGGGGAGCACAGATACGCAGTATTTT.

This clone came up once. The same CDR3 arises from other DNA sequences in this sample as well. The chain uses TRBV10-1 and TRBJ1-1; D is uncertain. V was pared by 3 bases and J by 1 base, with 6 bases between. Germline V gene lookup returns CDR1 WNHNN and CDR2 SYGVQD (reference sequence). The CDR3 loop spans 13 amino acids. The CDR3 spells CASSERQNTEAFF. The CDR3, as DNA: TGCGCCAGCAGTGAAAGGCAGAACACTGAAGCTTTCTTT.

V is TRBV4-1 and J is TRBJ2-7; the D gene could be TRBD1 or TRBD2 (5 bases each). CDR1 is MGHRA, CDR2 YSYEKL, per germline. The V gene lost 1 base and the J gene lost 5 bases, with 9 bases spanning the gap. The CDR3 loop spans 13 amino acids. For the CDR3, the DNA is TGCGCCAGCAGCCAAGGGGTGGGGGACGAGCAGTACTTC. It translates to CASSQGVGDEQYF.

The chain couples TRBV28 to TRBJ1-1; possibly TRBD1 for D (5 bases). Germline V CDR1 and CDR2: MDHEN, SYDVKM. Trimming removed 7 bases at V and 4 bases at J, with 13 bases between. The CDR3 has 13 amino acids. The CDR3 here is CASIFQGLTEAFF. The CDR3 DNA sequence: TGTGCCAGCATCTTCCAGGGACTCACTGAAGCTTTCTTT.

V and J are TRBV10-1 and TRBJ2-3; D unresolved. The CDR3 runs 14 residues. CDR1 WNHNN and CDR2 SYGVQD come from the germline V gene (reference sequence). Trimming stripped 8 bases from V and 0 bases from J, with 12 bases between. The DNA for the CDR3 is TGCGCCAGCTCCCTAGGCCCCAGCACAGATACGCAGTATTTT. This sequence encodes CASSLGPSTDTQYF.

For the CDR3, the DNA is TGTGCCATCAGTCCAGCAGGGAGCTCCTACAATGAGCAGTTCTTC. It codes for CAISPAGSSYNEQFF. The chain carries TRBV10-3 and TRBJ2-1; possibly TRBD1 or TRBD2 for D (5 bases each). Germline V gene data show CDR1 as ENHRY and CDR2 as SYGVKD. Trimming left V 5 bases short and J 0 bases short, with 11 bases between. The CDR3 sequence is 15 residues long.

The chain uses TRBV5-4 and TRBJ2-3; D gene ambiguous. Looked up from germline, CDR1 is SGHNT and CDR2 is YYREEE (reference sequence). The ends were cut back, 5 bases at V and 4 bases at J, with 14 bases in the middle. This CDR3 spans 14 amino acids. The CDR3 sequence is CASRMAPGADTQYF. For the CDR3, the DNA is TGTGCCAGCAGAATGGCCCCGGGCGCAGATACGCAGTATTTT.

J is TRBJ2-7 and V is TRBV7-2, with 7 nucleotides matching TRBD1. This CDR3 comprises 16 residues. The germline V gene encodes CDR1 SGHTA and CDR2 FQGNSA. V shed 5 bases and J 2 bases; nucleotides not matched to a gene: 12. The CDR3 DNA is TGTGCCAGCAGCCCCAGAGGGGCAGGGGGAACCTACGAGCAGTACTTC. Translation gives CASSPRGAGGTYEQYF.

V usage is TRBV6-5 and J usage is TRBJ2-5; D remains ambiguous. The CDR3 totals 12 residues. Trimming stripped 6 bases from V and 5 bases from J, with 10 bases between. Germline V gives CDR1 MNHEY, CDR2 SVGAGI. The CDR3 nucleotides are TGTGCCAGCAGGTCGACTTCGGAGACCCAGTACTTC. It translates to CASRSTSETQYF.